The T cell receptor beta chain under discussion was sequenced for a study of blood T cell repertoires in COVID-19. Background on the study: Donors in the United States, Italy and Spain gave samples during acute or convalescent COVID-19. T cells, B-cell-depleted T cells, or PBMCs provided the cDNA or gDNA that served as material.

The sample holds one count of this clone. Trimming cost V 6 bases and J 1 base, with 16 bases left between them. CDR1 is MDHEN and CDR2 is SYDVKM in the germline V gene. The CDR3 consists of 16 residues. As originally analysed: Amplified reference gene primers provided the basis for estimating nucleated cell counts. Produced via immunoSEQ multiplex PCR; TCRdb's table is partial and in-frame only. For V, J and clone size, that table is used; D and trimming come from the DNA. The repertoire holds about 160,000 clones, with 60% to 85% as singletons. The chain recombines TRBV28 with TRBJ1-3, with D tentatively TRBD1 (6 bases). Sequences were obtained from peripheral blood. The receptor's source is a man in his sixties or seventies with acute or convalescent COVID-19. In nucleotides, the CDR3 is TGTGCCAGCAGCTCTAAAGGGGGGGCTTCTGGAAACACCATATATTTT. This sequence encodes CASSSKGGASGNTIYF.